The following is a T cell receptor (beta chain) sequence with its context. Its antigen has not been determined. The sample holds no much larger clone one base away, and base qualities are not on file. The immunoSEQ Assay, a bias-controlled multiplex PCR, was used to amplify TCRbeta CDR3 regions from genomic DNA. Turning to the authors' computational methods: Nucleated cell counts per sample were estimated from amplification of reference gene primers within the assay. Sequence reads were collapsed and filtered to measure the absolute abundance of every unique TCRbeta CDR3 rearrangement. For each sample, productive Simpson clonality was calculated by taking the square root of Simpson's diversity index across productive rearrangements. TCRdb took this table from immuneACCESS and kept in-frame rearrangements with V and J called. Such tables lack part of the clones; where checked against another copy, unresolved V genes explain under half of the gap, and the rest is unexplained. V, J and clone size derive from that table, while D and trimming were established from the DNA sequence. Counted in this sample were roughly 200,000 clones; around 80% of them appeared once. About 20% of the sample comes from the top ten.

This sample stems from a study of blood T cell repertoires in COVID-19 (dated by TCRdb to 2020 to 2022). General notes on the study: The collaborator samples originated in the United States, Italy and Spain and spanned the acute and convalescent phases of COVID-19. A de-identified subject ID, COVID-19 status, age in years and sex were almost always included in the sample metadata. Samples came from the ongoing ImmuneRACE study (first 160 participants) plus 1,254 subjects from 6 global collaborators. The prospective study material was composed of cDNA or gDNA derived from T cells, B-cell-depleted T cells, or PBMCs. Where available, HLA class I and class II types were obtained from metadata supplied by the sample provider rather than from assay-based typing. Deeply sampled blood TCRbeta repertoires from subjects exposed to, actively infected with, or recovered from COVID-19 were included in the dataset. The repertoires were made available in a free public database intended to serve as a resource for research on the immune response to SARS-CoV-2.

Whole blood was collected in K2EDTA tubes by collaborating institutions according to the institutions' own protocols. For TCRbeta analysis, collaborators shipped samples in one of three forms: frozen whole blood, isolated PBMCs, or DNA extracted from either of those sample types. Here is what the overall study found, with its caveats: The quantity of clinical and demographic metadata differed by source and by participant and was supplied without curation.

From V the trimming removes 10 bases and from J it removes 7 bases, while the gene matches leave 11 bases of the junction unaccounted for. The germline V gene supplies CDR1 KGHDR and CDR2 SFDVKD. Counted from cysteine to phenylalanine, this CDR3 has 14 amino acids. The kept DNA is CDR3 alone, 42 bases in frame from the first base. The rearranged segments are TRBV24-1 and TRBJ1-5, with 8 middle bases fitting TRBD1. Input material: peripheral blood. The clonotype originates from a human donor in a cohort sampled during active COVID-19. In nucleotide form, the sequence is TGTGCCACGCAAGGACAGGGTACAGGCCAGCCCCAGCATTTT. The translation is CATQGQGTGQPQHF.